One T cell receptor (beta chain) is described in this entry. This record comes from a study of blood T cell repertoires in COVID-19. Method: immunoSEQ multiplex PCR; TCRdb's copy keeps in-frame clones and lacks some. This sample carries around 300,000 clones, 88% of them seen once, and the ten largest clones take approximately 2%. Trimming removed 2 bases from V and 3 bases from J, with 13 bases in between. In germline, CDR1 is MNHEY, CDR2 SVGEGT. The CDR3 is made up of 16 amino acids. Participants were aged about 18 to 100 years from around 26 US areas. The rearrangement uses TRBV6-2 or TRBV6-3 and TRBJ1-4, with D possibly being TRBD1 (5 bases). The specimen sequenced was PBMCs or T cells enriched from blood (not recorded which). This clonotype originated in an older woman in a cohort exposed to, infected with or recovered from COVID-19 (not recorded which). CDR3 sequence: CASSYTQGSANEKLFF. As DNA, the CDR3 is TGTGCCAGCAGTTACACCCAGGGATCAGCTAATGAAAAACTGTTTTTT.